This T cell receptor (beta chain) came from a study of shared clonotypes between healthy human individuals (TCRdb year 2020). Background on the whole study: The cohort included three men and a couple of women between 18 and 49 years of age. For each donor, three plates each were used for CD4 naive and CD4 memory, two plates were used for CD8 naive, and one plate was used for CD8 memory. Blood TCR repertoires of several healthy adults were deeply sequenced to estimate repertoire size and the extent of clonotype sharing between individuals. Libraries were prepared and TCR repertoires were sequenced by different laboratories using diverse techniques, in order to increase sequencing depth and limit assay-specific biases. Each donor's leukapheresis produced roughly between roughly 0.85 and 9.5 billion PBMCs.

As for this clone: Its binding antigen is unknown. No base-level quality is on record; no much larger clone is a single base apart.

The donors were healthy, HIV-negative adults who had no recently reported acute infections or vaccinations. Every donor was a Caucasian adult living in Nashville, Tennessee, USA. Magnetic negative selection was used to enrich CD4+ T cells, after which naive cells were positively selected on CD45RA and the negative fraction became the memory subset. Blood was obtained by leukapheresis, after which PBMCs were separated by Ficoll-Histopaque density gradient centrifugation and cryopreserved in liquid nitrogen vapor phase. Analytical flow cytometry was used to check the purity and quantity of every magnetically sorted T cell population. Each sorted fraction had its genomic DNA isolated and then quantified by UV absorbance on a Nanodrop 2000c. Summary of the overall study and its limitations: Even with the large sequencing depth, rarefaction of the sorted-subset datasets indicated that sequencing was incomplete. Estimated clonotype richness was generally larger for naive than for memory subsets. Based on pairwise subsampling, the degree of clonotype sharing among donors was expected to be affected by sequencing depth. Sharing across four donors was observed for roughly 5.4% of naive CD4, under 4% of naive CD8, over 2% of memory CD4, and about 0.4% of memory CD8 clonotypes. Sampling was restricted to blood, and TCR repertoires in tissues likely differ from the TCR repertoires found in blood. The genetic and exposure-history diversity represented was limited by the small number of donors. Higher generation probabilities were observed for clonotypes shared by all four sorted-subset donors than for non-shared clonotypes.

Using the deep immunoSEQ assay, multiplex PCR amplified TCR CDR3 regions from genomic DNA. For each cell subset, the extracted genomic DNA was distributed evenly across all wells of several immunoSEQ 96-well plates, and each plate served as one replicate. For sorted subsets, each replicate PCR was loaded with 200 to 250 ng genomic DNA, equivalent to 30,000 or so T cell genomes. Purified libraries were measured with a Qubit 3.0 fluorometer, size-checked on a Bioanalyzer 2100, and measured again with the KAPA Library Quantification kit. Every immunoSEQ 96-well plate was sequenced on a separate single-read 150-cycle Illumina NextSeq 550 flow cell. Processing in the source paper ran as follows. The immunoSEQ output contained only junctional sequences without quality scores, so filtering could not match that applied to full-length reads. Sequences were annotated with PyIR, a Python wrapper for IgBLAST v1.9, using IMGT germline references to assign V/J genes and CDR3. Any read was removed if the V/J assignment was weak (E-value above 1e-6), the CDR3 was missing, or the read contained stop codons, out-of-frame junctions, or ambiguous translated residues. V3J clonotypes were defined by identical inferred V gene, J gene, and CDR3 amino acid sequence. To compute the percentage overlap between repertoires, the number of shared unique clonotypes was divided by the size of the smaller repertoire. RTK rarefaction, the Chao1 estimator, and Recon v2.1 estimates of unobserved clonotypes were used to assess repertoire richness. OLGA was used to compute generation probabilities for all TCRbeta clonotypes that the gDNA method yielded from four donors. TCRdb mirrors the immuneACCESS table, restricted to in-frame sequences. Some clones are absent from its copies; in checked studies, under half trace to an unresolved V gene, and the reason for the others is unknown. The V and J calls and clone size come from that table; D and trimming were worked out from the DNA. Present in this sample are some 1,600,000 clones, roughly 98% of which were seen just once. The ten largest clones represent roughly 0.45% of the sample.

Including the terminal cysteine and phenylalanine, the CDR3 comprises 14 residues. The sequence is cut down to CDR3 DNA, 42 bases in frame from base 1. The germline V gene provides CDR1 SNHLY and CDR2 FYNNEI. V gives up 4 bases and J gives up 7 bases, and the segment between their germline ends measures 13 bases. The receptor was derived from a man aged 30-40 years in good health. Recombination joined TRBV2 with TRBJ2-2, with TRBD1 tentatively as D gene (5 bases match). The material sequenced was naive CD4+ T cells sorted from blood. This specimen's cell subset or site label, per the study, means: CD45RA+ positively selected. The DNA sequence is given as TGTGCCAGCAGTGTCAGCAGGGTGATCGGGGAGCTGTTTTTT. This is translated as CASSVSRVIGELFF.